This TCR beta chain was obtained from a study of blood T cell repertoires in COVID-19. Study-wide background: The United States, Italy and Spain supplied acute and convalescent COVID-19 samples. PBMCs, B-cell-depleted T cells, or T cells provided the cDNA or gDNA that made up the material.

Per the study methods: Scientists estimated how many nucleated cells there were by amplifying reference gene primers. Method: immunoSEQ multiplex PCR; TCRdb's copy keeps in-frame clones and lacks some. V and J calls and clone size are copied from that table; D and trimming were computed from the DNA. The sample includes some 140,000 clones, more than 80% of them seen just once. Trimming removed 6 bases from V and 13 bases from J, with 13 bases in between. This CDR3 contains 12 residues. The J gene is TRBJ1-6, the V gene TRBV12-3 or TRBV12-4; D is unresolved. Material for sequencing was peripheral blood. This receptor was identified in a man aged 45-65 years with acute or convalescent COVID-19. The CDR3 sequence is CASSHSSGPLHF. For the CDR3, the DNA is TGTGCCAGCAGCCATTCTAGCGGGCCCCTCCACTTT.